This TCR beta chain was retrieved from a study of neoadjuvant anti-PD-1 for oral cavity cancer. Study-wide context: Patients without progression got a fourth dose around day 43.

The table lists this clone with a few counts. As yet, its antigen is unknown. Blood libraries mostly used about 500 ng genomic DNA, six replicates each. TCRdb keeps only in-frame clones here, not all; method: immunoSEQ multiplex PCR. The table records some 15,000 clones, about 70% of them present only once. No culture or expansion preceded analysis of these blood cells. Germline lookup yields CDR1 SNHLY and CDR2 FYNNEI. CDR3 length: 15 amino acids. With 8 bases removed from V and 4 bases from J, the gap between germline ends came to 18 bases. Broader study findings: Higher pretreatment blood Treg/Th17 ratios correlated with higher pretreatment blood and lower post-treatment tumor TCRbeta clonality.

The receptor was isolated from a person aged 40 to 85 with oral cavity squamous cell carcinoma. This chain links TRBV2 with TRBJ1-5; D is unresolved. The sequencing here drew on PBMCs, taken before nivolumab (anti-PD-1) treatment. The CDR3 protein is CASRKGLASNQPQHF. The DNA of the CDR3 is TGTGCCAGCCGAAAAGGGCTCGCCTCTAATCAGCCCCAGCATTTT.